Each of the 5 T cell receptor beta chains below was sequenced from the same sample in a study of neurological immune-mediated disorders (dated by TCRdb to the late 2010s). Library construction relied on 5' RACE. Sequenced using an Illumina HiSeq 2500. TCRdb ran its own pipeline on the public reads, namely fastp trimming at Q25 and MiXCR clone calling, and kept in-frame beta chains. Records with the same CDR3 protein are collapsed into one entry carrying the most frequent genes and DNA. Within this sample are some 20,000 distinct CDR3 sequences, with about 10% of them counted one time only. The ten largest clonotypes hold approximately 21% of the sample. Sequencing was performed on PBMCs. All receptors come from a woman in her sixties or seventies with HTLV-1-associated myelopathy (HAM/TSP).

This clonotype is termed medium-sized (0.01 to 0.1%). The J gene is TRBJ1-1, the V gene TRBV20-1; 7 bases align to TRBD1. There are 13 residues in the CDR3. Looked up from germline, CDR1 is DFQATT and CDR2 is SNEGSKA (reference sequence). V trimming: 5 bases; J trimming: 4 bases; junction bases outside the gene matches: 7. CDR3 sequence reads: CSAYRGQGTEAFF. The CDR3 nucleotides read TGCAGTGCTTACAGGGGCCAGGGCACTGAAGCTTTCTTT.

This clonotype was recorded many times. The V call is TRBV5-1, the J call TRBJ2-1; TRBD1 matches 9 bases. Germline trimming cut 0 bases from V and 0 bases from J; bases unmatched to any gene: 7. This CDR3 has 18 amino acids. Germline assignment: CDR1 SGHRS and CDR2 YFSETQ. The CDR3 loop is CASSLAPGQGPSYNEQFF. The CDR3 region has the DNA TGCGCCAGCAGCTTGGCCCCGGGACAGGGACCCTCCTACAATGAGCAGTTCTTC.

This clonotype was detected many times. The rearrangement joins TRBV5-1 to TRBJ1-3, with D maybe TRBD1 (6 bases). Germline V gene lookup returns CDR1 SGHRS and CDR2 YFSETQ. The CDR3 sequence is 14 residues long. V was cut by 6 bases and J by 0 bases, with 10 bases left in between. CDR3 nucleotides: TGCGCCAGCAACCAGGGGAGCTCTGGAAACACCATATATTTT. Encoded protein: CASNQGSSGNTIYF.

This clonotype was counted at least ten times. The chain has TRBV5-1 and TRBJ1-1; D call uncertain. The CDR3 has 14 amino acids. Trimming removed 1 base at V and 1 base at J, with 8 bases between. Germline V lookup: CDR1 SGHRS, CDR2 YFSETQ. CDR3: CASSLSGGNTEAFF. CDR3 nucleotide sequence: TGCGCCAGCAGCTTGTCTGGCGGGAACACTGAAGCTTTCTTT.

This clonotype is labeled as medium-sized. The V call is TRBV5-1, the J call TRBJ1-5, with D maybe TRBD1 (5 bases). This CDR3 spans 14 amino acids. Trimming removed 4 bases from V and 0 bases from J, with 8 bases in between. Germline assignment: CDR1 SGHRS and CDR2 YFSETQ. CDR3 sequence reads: CASSPQDSNQPQHF. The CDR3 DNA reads TGCGCCAGCAGCCCACAGGATAGCAATCAGCCCCAGCATTTT. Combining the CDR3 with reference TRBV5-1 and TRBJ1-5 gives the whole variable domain KAGVTQTPRYLIKTRGQQVTLSCSPISGHRSVSWYQQTPGQGLQFLFEYFSETQRNKGNFPGRFSGRQFSNSRSEMNVSTLELGDSALYLCASSPQDSNQPQHFGDGTRLSIL.